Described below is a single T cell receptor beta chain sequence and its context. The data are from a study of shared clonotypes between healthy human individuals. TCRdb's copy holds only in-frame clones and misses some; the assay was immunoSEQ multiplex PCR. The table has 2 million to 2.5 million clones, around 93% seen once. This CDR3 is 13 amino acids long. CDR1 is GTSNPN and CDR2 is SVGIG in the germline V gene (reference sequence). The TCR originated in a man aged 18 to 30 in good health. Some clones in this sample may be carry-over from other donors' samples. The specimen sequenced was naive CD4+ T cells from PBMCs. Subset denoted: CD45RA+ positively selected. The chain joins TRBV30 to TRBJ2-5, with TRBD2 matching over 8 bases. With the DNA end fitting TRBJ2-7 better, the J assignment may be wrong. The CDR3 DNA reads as TGTGCCTGGAGCCGGGGGGGCTCCTACGAGCAGTACTTC. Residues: CAWSRGGSYEQYF.